This TCR beta chain originates from a study of blood T cell repertoires in COVID-19. The V gene's germline CDR1 is SGHNT and CDR2 YENEEA. This CDR3 comprises 17 residues. Unmatched junction bases numbered 6, after V lost 2 bases and J lost 1 base. Original processing notes: Amplifying reference gene primers gave estimates of nucleated cell counts. Produced via immunoSEQ multiplex PCR; TCRdb's table is partial and in-frame only. The V and J calls and clone size were taken over from that table, and D and trimming were inferred from the DNA. The sample yields some 230,000 clones, 86% seen once. This clone was detected a few times.

The TCR comes from a man aged 25 to 45 who had recovered from COVID-19. The sample consisted of peripheral blood. The V and J genes are TRBV11-3 and TRBJ2-2; 8 bases match TRBD2. Written as DNA, the CDR3 is TGTGCCAGCAGCTTACGGGGAGCGGGGGTGAACACCGGGGAGCTGTTTTTT. As protein: CASSLRGAGVNTGELFF.